This TCR beta chain was identified during a study of CD8+CD57+ T cells in acquired aplastic anemia. Study overall: Sorted CD4+ and CD8+ cells yielded about 3 ug of DNA on average.

J was trimmed by 2 bases and V by 7 bases; bases with no gene match: 8. This CDR3 has 14 amino acids. CDR1 and CDR2 (germline): SNHLY, FYNNEI. On this clonotype itself: Its cognate antigen is unknown.

TCR beta VDJ and CDR3 were profiled, and genomic DNA was the template. TCRdb reprocessed the reads with MiXCR, giving one entry per CDR3 protein. The sample lists a few hundred thousand distinct CDR3 sequences, 55% to 65% occurring once. Study conclusions and caveats: Controls did not differ significantly from patients in CD8+ Simpson's diversity.

The sample consisted of sorted CD4+, CD8+, or CD8+CD57+ T cells (not recorded which) from PBMCs. The V gene is TRBV2, the J gene TRBJ2-7, with 7 bases fitting TRBD1. This sequence originates from a human donor with severe aplastic anemia or a healthy control (not recorded which). This chain's CDR3 is CASTIDRDTYEQYF. CDR3 sequence (DNA): TGTGCCAGCACCATCGACAGGGACACCTACGAGCAGTACTTC.